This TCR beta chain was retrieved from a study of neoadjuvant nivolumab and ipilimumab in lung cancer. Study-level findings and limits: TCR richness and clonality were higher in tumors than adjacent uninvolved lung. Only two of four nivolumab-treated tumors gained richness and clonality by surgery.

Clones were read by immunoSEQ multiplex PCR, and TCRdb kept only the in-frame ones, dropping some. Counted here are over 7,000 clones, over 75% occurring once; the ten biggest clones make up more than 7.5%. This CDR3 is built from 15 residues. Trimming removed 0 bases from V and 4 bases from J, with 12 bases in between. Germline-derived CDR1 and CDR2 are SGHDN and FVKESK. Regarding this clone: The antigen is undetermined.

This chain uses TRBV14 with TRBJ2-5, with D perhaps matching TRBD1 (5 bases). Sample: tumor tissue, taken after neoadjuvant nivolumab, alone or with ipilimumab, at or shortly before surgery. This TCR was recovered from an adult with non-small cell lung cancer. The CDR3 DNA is TGTGCCAGCAGCCAAGACCCGCAGGGCCGAGAGACCCAGTACTTC. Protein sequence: CASSQDPQGRETQYF.